The T cell receptor beta chain under discussion was sequenced for a study of T cell responses to AZD1222 COVID-19 vaccine. Generated by immunoSEQ multiplex PCR, the TCRdb table keeps only in-frame clones and is missing some. The sample holds approximately 100,000 clones; less than 95% are singletons and the top ten take 8%. The study, taken as a whole, reports: Along spike, vaccine-associated CD4 TCRs were found throughout, with dominance at 160-218 and 743-854.

Worth noting for this clone: Its specificity is not known. This same CDR3 is encoded by further DNA sequences in the sample.

With V trimmed by 1 base and J by 2 bases, 4 bases remained unmatched. Germline CDR1 and CDR2: KGHSH and LQKENI. The CDR3 totals 16 residues. The TCR comes from an adult who received the AZD1222 COVID-19 vaccine. The material was peripheral blood, obtained 28 days after the second AZD1222 dose. This sequence joins TRBV18 and TRBJ2-2; 7 bases map to TRBD1. DNA of the CDR3: TGTGCCAGCTCACCACGGAACAGGGGAAACACCGGGGAGCTGTTTTTT. It specifies CASSPRNRGNTGELFF.